Listed below are T cell receptor beta chains from one sample, sequenced in a study of blood T cell repertoires in COVID-19. Assay: immunoSEQ multiplex PCR; the TCRdb copy retains only in-frame clones and omits some. The data contain about 250,000 clones, around 85% of them seen just once; the ten biggest clones take up 0.87%. The specimen sequenced was peripheral blood. The receptors come from a human donor with COVID-19, enrolled during active disease. The donor label of this sample is uncertain. Each CDR3 is given with its conserved first and last residue. Each record gives: CDR3 protein, CDR3 DNA, V gene, D gene, CDR3 length, clone size, J gene. A D gene is named only where the DNA matches it firmly. Clone size is not always given. Where it is, it says once, few, many or a class for expanded clones.

CDR3 protein: CASLARDRHNEQFF; CDR3 DNA: TGTGCCAGTCTTGCGCGGGACCGACACAATGAGCAGTTCTTC; V gene: TRBV19; D gene: -; CDR3 length: 14; clone size: -; J gene: TRBJ2-1
CDR3 protein: CASSIQLAGGGELFF; CDR3 DNA: TGTGCCAGTAGTATTCAACTAGCCGGGGGCGGGGAGCTGTTTTTT; V gene: TRBV19; D gene: -; CDR3 length: 15; clone size: -; J gene: TRBJ2-2
CDR3 protein: CASSFRAFGGGTNEKLFF; CDR3 DNA: TGTGCCAGCAGCTTCCGGGCCTTCGGGGGAGGAACTAATGAAAAACTGTTTTTT; V gene: TRBV7-9; D gene: -; CDR3 length: 18; clone size: few; J gene: TRBJ1-4
CDR3 protein: CASSPISGDTGELFF; CDR3 DNA: TGTGCCAGCAGCCCGATATCGGGGGACACCGGGGAGCTGTTTTTT; V gene: TRBV11-2; D gene: -; CDR3 length: 15; clone size: -; J gene: TRBJ2-2
CDR3 protein: CASSFLLSTEGKETQYF; CDR3 DNA: TGTGCCAGCAGCTTCCTACTCTCGACAGAAGGAAAAGAGACCCAGTACTTC; V gene: TRBV7-9; D gene: -; CDR3 length: 17; clone size: -; J gene: TRBJ2-5
CDR3 protein: CASSSGNTEAFF; CDR3 DNA: TGTGCCAGCAGTTCCGGGAACACTGAAGCTTTCTTT; V gene: TRBV28; D gene: -; CDR3 length: 12; clone size: few; J gene: TRBJ1-1
CDR3 protein: CASSRSGSSYNEQFF; CDR3 DNA: TGTGCCAGCAGTCGAAGCGGGAGCTCCTACAATGAGCAGTTCTTC; V gene: TRBV6-6; D gene: TRBD2; CDR3 length: 15; clone size: -; J gene: TRBJ2-1
CDR3 protein: CASSPRLAGITYEQYF; CDR3 DNA: TGTGCCAGCAGCCCCCGACTAGCGGGAATAACCTACGAGCAGTACTTC; V gene: TRBV14; D gene: TRBD2; CDR3 length: 16; clone size: few; J gene: TRBJ2-7
CDR3 protein: CAWSGQGWDTQYF; CDR3 DNA: TGTGCCTGGAGCGGACAGGGGTGGGATACGCAGTATTTT; V gene: TRBV30; D gene: TRBD1; CDR3 length: 13; clone size: -; J gene: TRBJ2-3
CDR3 protein: CASSYSVWGLGYTF; CDR3 DNA: TGTGCCAGCAGTTACTCGGTATGGGGGCTTGGCTACACCTTC; V gene: TRBV6-2/TRBV6-3; D gene: -; CDR3 length: 14; clone size: -; J gene: TRBJ1-2
CDR3 protein: CASINRGRVTEAFF; CDR3 DNA: TGTGCCAGTATTAACAGGGGGCGGGTCACTGAAGCTTTCTTT; V gene: TRBV19; D gene: TRBD1; CDR3 length: 14; clone size: -; J gene: TRBJ1-1
CDR3 protein: CASSLAPGGEAFF; CDR3 DNA: TGTGCCAGCAGCTTGGCCCCAGGGGGCGAAGCTTTCTTT; V gene: TRBV5-6; D gene: TRBD1; CDR3 length: 13; clone size: -; J gene: TRBJ1-1
CDR3 protein: CASSIQGSTNEQYF; CDR3 DNA: TGTGCCAGTAGTATACAGGGGAGTACGAACGAGCAGTACTTC; V gene: TRBV19; D gene: -; CDR3 length: 14; clone size: few; J gene: TRBJ2-7
CDR3 protein: CARSLGPGQGGRETQYF; CDR3 DNA: TGTGCCAGAAGCTTGGGCCCCGGACAGGGTGGGAGGGAGACCCAGTACTTC; V gene: TRBV5-3; D gene: TRBD1; CDR3 length: 17; clone size: -; J gene: TRBJ2-5
CDR3 protein: CASSQTGGRSNQPQHF; CDR3 DNA: TGTGCCAGCAGTCAGACAGGGGGCAGAAGCAATCAGCCCCAGCATTTT; V gene: TRBV7-6; D gene: TRBD1; CDR3 length: 16; clone size: -; J gene: TRBJ1-5
CDR3 protein: CASRAGGTDTQYF; CDR3 DNA: TGTGCCAGTAGAGCGGGAGGCACAGATACGCAGTATTTT; V gene: TRBV19; D gene: TRBD2; CDR3 length: 13; clone size: -; J gene: TRBJ2-3
CDR3 protein: CASDRGEGQETQYF; CDR3 DNA: TGTGCCAGCGACAGGGGGGAGGGACAAGAGACCCAGTACTTC; V gene: TRBV9; D gene: TRBD1; CDR3 length: 14; clone size: -; J gene: TRBJ2-5
CDR3 protein: CASTGGWDYGYTF; CDR3 DNA: TGTGCCAGCACGGGGGGCTGGGACTATGGCTACACCTTC; V gene: TRBV28; D gene: -; CDR3 length: 13; clone size: -; J gene: TRBJ1-2
CDR3 protein: CASSPLNGAGEQFF; CDR3 DNA: TGTGCCAGCTCACCACTGAATGGGGCCGGCGAGCAGTTCTTC; V gene: TRBV18; D gene: -; CDR3 length: 14; clone size: -; J gene: TRBJ2-1
CDR3 protein: CASSLGPNDRRNSPLHF; CDR3 DNA: TGTGCCAGCAGCTTGGGTCCCAATGACAGGCGGAATTCACCCCTCCACTTT; V gene: TRBV5-6; D gene: -; CDR3 length: 17; clone size: -; J gene: TRBJ1-6
CDR3 protein: CASSFEARAGINEQFF; CDR3 DNA: TGTGCCAGTAGTTTTGAAGCCCGGGCCGGGATTAATGAGCAGTTCTTC; V gene: TRBV19; D gene: -; CDR3 length: 16; clone size: -; J gene: TRBJ2-1
CDR3 protein: CASLPRDMNTEAFF; CDR3 DNA: TGTGCCAGCCTACCCAGGGACATGAACACTGAAGCTTTCTTT; V gene: TRBV6-5; D gene: -; CDR3 length: 14; clone size: -; J gene: TRBJ1-1
CDR3 protein: CASSAGLAGNNEQFF; CDR3 DNA: TGCGCCAGCAGCGCGGGACTAGCGGGAAATAATGAGCAGTTCTTC; V gene: TRBV5-1; D gene: TRBD2; CDR3 length: 15; clone size: -; J gene: TRBJ2-1
CDR3 protein: CATSRGLVDNSFTNQPQHF; CDR3 DNA: TGTGCCACCAGCAGAGGCTTGGTTGACAACTCCTTTACCAATCAGCCCCAGCATTTT; V gene: TRBV15; D gene: -; CDR3 length: 19; clone size: once; J gene: TRBJ1-5
CDR3 protein: CASSSQYRSEDSPLHF; CDR3 DNA: TGTGCCAGCAGCTCTCAATACAGGTCAGAGGATTCACCCCTCCACTTT; V gene: TRBV5-4; D gene: -; CDR3 length: 16; clone size: -; J gene: TRBJ1-6
CDR3 protein: CASSFTGPLHYGYTF; CDR3 DNA: TGTGCCAGCAGTTTCACAGGCCCTCTCCACTATGGCTACACCTTC; V gene: TRBV28; D gene: -; CDR3 length: 15; clone size: -; J gene: TRBJ1-2
CDR3 protein: CASSFWANRKPQHF; CDR3 DNA: TGTGCCAGCAGTTTCTGGGCAAATAGGAAGCCCCAGCATTTT; V gene: TRBV28; D gene: -; CDR3 length: 14; clone size: once; J gene: TRBJ1-5